This TCR beta chain stems from a study of cytomegalovirus exposure and HLA in healthy donors. Details on this clone: The antigen is undetermined.

CDR3 length: 15 amino acids. V dropped 6 bases and J dropped 7 bases, with 19 bases sitting between them. The germline gives CDR1 ENHRY, CDR2 SYGVKD. Sequencing was performed with immunoSEQ multiplex PCR; in TCRdb, only in-frame clones are kept and a portion is missing. The sample yields about 54,000 clones, approximately 89% seen once. Study-level results: The classifier reportedly diagnosed cytomegalovirus status with high sensitivity and specificity. Altogether, about 160 TCR beta chains were recorded as cytomegalovirus-associated. In vitro experiments confirmed that a few CMV-associated chains were specific for CMV antigens.

Donors were drawn from the roughly 130-subject validation cohort, separate from the roughly 610-subject first cohort. The sequencing input was PBMCs. The chain employs TRBV10-3 and TRBJ1-3; D remains ambiguous. The sequence was obtained from a woman between 18 and 30 years old in good health and CMV-seropositive. CDR3 bases: TGTGCCATCAGCTCTCAAGGAGGGCCGGAGAACACCATATATTTT. Translated, it gives CAISSQGGPENTIYF.